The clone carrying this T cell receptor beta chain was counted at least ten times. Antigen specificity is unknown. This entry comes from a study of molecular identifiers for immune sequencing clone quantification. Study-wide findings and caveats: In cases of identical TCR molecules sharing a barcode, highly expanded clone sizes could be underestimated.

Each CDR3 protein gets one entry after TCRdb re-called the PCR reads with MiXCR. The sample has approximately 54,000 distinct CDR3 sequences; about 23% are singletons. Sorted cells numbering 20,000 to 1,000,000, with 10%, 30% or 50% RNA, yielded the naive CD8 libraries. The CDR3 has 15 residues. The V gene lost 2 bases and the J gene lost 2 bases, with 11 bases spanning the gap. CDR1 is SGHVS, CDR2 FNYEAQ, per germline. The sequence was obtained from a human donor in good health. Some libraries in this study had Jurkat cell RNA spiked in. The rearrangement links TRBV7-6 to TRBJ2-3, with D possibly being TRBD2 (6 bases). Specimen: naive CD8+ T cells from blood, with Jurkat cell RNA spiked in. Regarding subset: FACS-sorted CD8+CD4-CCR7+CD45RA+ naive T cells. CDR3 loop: CASSLMGGPTDTQYF. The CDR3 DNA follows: TGTGCCAGCAGCTTAATGGGGGGACCCACAGATACGCAGTATTTT.